This T cell receptor beta chain was observed in a study of blood T cell repertoires in COVID-19. Study-level background: The cDNA or gDNA used as material had been derived from T cells, B-cell-depleted T cells, or PBMCs.

The germline CDR1 and CDR2 sequences are LNHDA and SQIVND (reference sequence). The CDR3 consists of 13 residues. V lost 0 bases and J 4 bases, leaving 6 bases between the germline ends. Study processing details: Estimated nucleated cell counts came from reference gene primer amplification. The assay was immunoSEQ multiplex PCR, and TCRdb's table has in-frame clones only and misses some. V and J calls and clone size are those listed in that table; D and trimming were worked out from the DNA. The sample records hundreds of thousands of clones, around 85% being singletons. Sample: peripheral blood. The rearrangement uses TRBV19 and TRBJ1-1, with D possibly matching TRBD1 (5 bases). This receptor was identified in a woman aged 25 to 39 who had recovered from COVID-19. The CDR3 nucleotides read TGTGCCAGTAGTATAGAAAGGGGCACTGAAGCTTTCTTT. Protein: CASSIERGTEAFF.